The 7 T cell receptor beta chains listed next were all sequenced from one sample in a study of vaccination and CD4 T cells after COVID-19 (dated by TCRdb to the early 2020s). Libraries were built with PCR. The reads were generated on an Illumina iSeq 100. DNA from cultured CD4+ T cells underwent TCR sequencing with the Oncomine TCR Beta short-read assay at the Johns Hopkins FTIC core. In TCRdb, the public reads were trimmed at Q25 with fastp and aligned with MiXCR, with productive beta chains retained. Entries that share a CDR3 protein sequence are merged under the most common genes and DNA. In this sample the table shows 13,000 or so distinct CDR3 sequences, about 40% of which occur a single time. The ten largest clones add up to about 13% of the sample. The intended sense of this specimen's treatment or condition label: 10-day PBMC culture with coronavirus spike peptide pools or control peptides (ViraFEST assay).

Their specific antigens are unknown. Sequencing was carried out using CD4+ T cells from blood, cultured in vitro. The origin of the receptors is a human donor who had recovered from COVID-19.

V is TRBV14 and J is TRBJ1-2; unclear D gene. The CDR3 length is 15 residues. Per germline, CDR1 SGHDN and CDR2 FVKESK. Trimming shortened V by 4 bases and J by 4 bases, and 16 bases separated the two germline ends. CDR3 region: CASSLRRRISYGYTF. The CDR3, as DNA: TGTGCCAGCAGCCTTCGACGGAGAATTTCCTATGGCTACACCTTC.

The rearrangement joins TRBV29-1 to TRBJ1-1; D gene ambiguous. CDR1 is SQVTM, CDR2 ANQGSEA, per germline. The V end was cut by 4 bases, the J end by 4 bases, with 10 bases between. The CDR3 length is 12 residues. CDR3 sequence reads: CSVVQDFTEAFF. For the CDR3, the DNA is TGCAGCGTTGTGCAGGACTTCACTGAAGCTTTCTTT.

This clonotype turned up a few times. CDR3 loop: CATSETGANYGYTF. DNA for the CDR3: TGTGCCACCAGTGAGACAGGAGCTAACTATGGCTACACCTTC. The J gene is TRBJ1-2, the V gene TRBV24-1, with D possibly TRBD1 on 6 matching bases. Trimming removed 4 bases at V and 0 bases at J, with 8 bases between. CDR1 is KGHDR and CDR2 is SFDVKD in the germline V gene. The CDR3 length is 14 residues.

The chain employs TRBV12-3 or TRBV12-4 and TRBJ2-5; TRBD2 is a possible D gene (7 bases). Trimming removed 7 bases from V and 5 bases from J, with 20 bases in between. The CDR3 totals 15 residues. CDR3 in amino acids: CASTWLGGGAETQYF. In DNA, the CDR3 is TGTGCCAGCACATGGCTAGGGGGGGGGGCCGAGACCCAGTACTTC.

J is TRBJ2-3 and V is TRBV6-5, with D tentatively TRBD1 or TRBD2 (6 bases each). Germline CDR1 and CDR2: MNHEY and SVGAGI. V was clipped by 0 bases and J by 2 bases, with 15 bases between them. The CDR3 contains 17 residues. In DNA, the CDR3 is TGTGCCAGCAGTTACTCGACAGGAGGGGGGTTCACAGATACGCAGTATTTT. Translation gives CASSYSTGGGFTDTQYF.

This chain joins TRBV19 and TRBJ2-1, with unresolved D. Germline values: CDR1 LNHDA, CDR2 SQIVND (reference sequence). The CDR3 contains 14 residues. The germline V and J ends were trimmed by 6 bases and 0 bases, with 9 bases remaining between them. This chain's CDR3 is CASSKASSYNEQFF. The CDR3 bases are TGTGCCAGTAGCAAGGCGAGCTCCTACAATGAGCAGTTCTTC. The full variable domain, in which reference TRBV19 and TRBJ2-1 provide the parts outside the CDR3, is DGGITQSPKYLFRKEGQNVTLSCEQNLNHDAMYWYRQDPGQGLRLIYYSQIVNDFQKGDIAEGYSVSREKKESFPLTVTSAQKNPTAFYLCASSKASSYNEQFFGPGTRLTVL.

V gene TRBV19 combines with J gene TRBJ1-2, with D perhaps matching TRBD1 (6 bases). Per germline, CDR1 LNHDA and CDR2 SQIVND (reference sequence). The CDR3 loop spans 15 amino acids. V gave up 2 bases and J gave up 4 bases, with 14 bases separating them. CDR3 nucleotide sequence: TGTGCCAGTAGTATAAGGTTCGGACAGCTCTATGGCTACACCTTC. It codes for CASSIRFGQLYGYTF.